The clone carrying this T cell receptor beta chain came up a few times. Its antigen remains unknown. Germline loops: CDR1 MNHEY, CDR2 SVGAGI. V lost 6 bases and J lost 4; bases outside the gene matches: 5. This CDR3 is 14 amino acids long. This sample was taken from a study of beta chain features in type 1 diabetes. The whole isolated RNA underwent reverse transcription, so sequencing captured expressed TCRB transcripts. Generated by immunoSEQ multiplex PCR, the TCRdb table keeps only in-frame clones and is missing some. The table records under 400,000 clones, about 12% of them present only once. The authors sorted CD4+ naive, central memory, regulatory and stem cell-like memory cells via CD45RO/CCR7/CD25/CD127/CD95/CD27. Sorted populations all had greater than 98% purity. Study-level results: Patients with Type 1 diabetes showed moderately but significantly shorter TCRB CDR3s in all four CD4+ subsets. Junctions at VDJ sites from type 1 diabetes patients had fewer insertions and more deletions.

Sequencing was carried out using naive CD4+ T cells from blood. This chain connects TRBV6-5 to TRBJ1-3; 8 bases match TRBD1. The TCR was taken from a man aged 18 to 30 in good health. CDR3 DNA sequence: TGTGCCAGCAGCCTCAGGGGGCGAGGAAACACCATATATTTT. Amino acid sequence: CASSLRGRGNTIYF.